What follows describes a single T cell receptor beta chain. Its antigen remains unidentified. The data derive from a study of early T cells in non-severe SARS-CoV-2 infection. About the study: Chains were unpaired, as sequencing was done on bulk RNA from unsorted whole blood.

V lost 4 bases and J 6 bases, leaving 16 bases between the germline ends. CDR1 MGHDK and CDR2 SYGVNS come from the germline V gene. The CDR3 is 15 residues long. Attached unique molecular identifiers marked individual cDNA molecules. TCRdb recomputed calls from the 5' RACE reads with MiXCR, one row per CDR3 protein. The data contain 50,000 to 65,000 distinct CDR3 sequences, about 8% of them singletons. Study findings and constraints: VDJdb matching skewed toward anti-spike CD8 responses, missing private and CD4 specificities.

V is TRBV25-1 and J is TRBJ2-1; maybe TRBD2 (6 bases). The source of this sequence is an adult who was a healthcare worker with PCR-confirmed SARS-CoV-2 infection or an uninfected control (not recorded which). The material sequenced was whole blood, taken at baseline. The CDR3: CASSVRAARGNEQFF. The CDR3 coding sequence is TGTGCCAGCAGTGTCAGGGCTGCGCGGGGCAATGAGCAGTTCTTC. The full variable domain, rest sourced from reference TRBV25-1 and TRBJ2-1, is EADIYQTPRYLVIGTGKKITLECSQTMGHDKMYWYQQDPGMELHLIHYSYGVNSTEKGDLSSESTVSRIRTEHFPLTLESARPSHTSQYLCASSVRAARGNEQFFGPGTRLTVL.